Included here is one T cell receptor beta chain sequence, with context. The library came from three nested PCR rounds adapted from ARM-PCR protocols. TCRdb re-called the multiplex PCR reads with MiXCR, one entry per CDR3 protein. The table lists roughly 82,000 distinct CDR3 sequences, 65% to 80% of them singletons. The sample is drawn from a study of tumor and adjacent non-tumor tissue in lung cancer. As for the study in general: The patients, some ten men and 5 or 6 women, were roughly 31 to 80 with stage I to III disease.

RNA was extracted from bulk tissue without any cell sorting. This non-tumor lung sample came from over 3 cm beyond the tumor edge. The CDR3 spans 14 residues. Germline CDR1 SQVTM, CDR2 ANQGSEA. This chain joins TRBV29-1 and TRBJ1-1, with 10 nucleotides matching TRBD1. Sequencing was performed on distant non-tumor lung tissue. The receptor was isolated from a woman aged 50 to 60 with non-small cell lung cancer. CDR3 DNA sequence: TGCAGTGTCTCGCGACAGGGGGCCCCCACTGAAGCTTTCTTT. This encodes CSVSRQGAPTEAFF.